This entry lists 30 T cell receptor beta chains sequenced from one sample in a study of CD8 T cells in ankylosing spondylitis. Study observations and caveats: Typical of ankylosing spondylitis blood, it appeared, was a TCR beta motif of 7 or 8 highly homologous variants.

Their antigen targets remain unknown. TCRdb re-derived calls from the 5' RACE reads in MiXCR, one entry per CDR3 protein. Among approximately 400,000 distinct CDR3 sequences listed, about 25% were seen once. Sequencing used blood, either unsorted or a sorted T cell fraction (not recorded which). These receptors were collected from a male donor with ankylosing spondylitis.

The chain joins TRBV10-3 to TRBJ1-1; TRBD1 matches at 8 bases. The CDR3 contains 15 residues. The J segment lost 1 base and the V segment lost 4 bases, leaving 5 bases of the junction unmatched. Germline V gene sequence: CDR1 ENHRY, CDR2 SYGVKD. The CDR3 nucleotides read TGTGCCATCAGTGCCGAGACAGGGGAGAACACTGAAGCTTTCTTT. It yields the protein CAISAETGENTEAFF.

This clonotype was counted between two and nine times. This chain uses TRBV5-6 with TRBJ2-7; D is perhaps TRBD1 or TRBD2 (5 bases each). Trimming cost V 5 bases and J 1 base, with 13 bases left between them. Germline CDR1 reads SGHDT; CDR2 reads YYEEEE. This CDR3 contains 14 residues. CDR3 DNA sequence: TGTGCCAGCAGTTACGGGACGGGTTCCTACGAGCAGTACTTC. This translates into CASSYGTGSYEQYF.

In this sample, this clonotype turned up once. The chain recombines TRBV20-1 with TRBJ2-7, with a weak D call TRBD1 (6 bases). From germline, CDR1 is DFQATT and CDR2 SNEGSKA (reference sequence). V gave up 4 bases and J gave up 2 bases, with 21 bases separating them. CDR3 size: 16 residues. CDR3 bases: TGCAGTGCTAATTTACAGGGTTTAAATGGCACCTACGAGCAGTACGTC. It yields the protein CSANLQGLNGTYEQYV.

The CDR3 DNA reads as TGTGCCAGCAGCAAAGGGGTCCCGACTAGCGGGAGAAGAAACGAGCAGTACGTC. Translated: CASSKGVPTSGRRNEQYV. The chain joins TRBV21-1 to TRBJ2-7; whether TRBD2, the table's D call, matches the DNA was not checked. TRBV21-1 is annotated as a pseudogene. The CDR3 extends over 18 amino acids.

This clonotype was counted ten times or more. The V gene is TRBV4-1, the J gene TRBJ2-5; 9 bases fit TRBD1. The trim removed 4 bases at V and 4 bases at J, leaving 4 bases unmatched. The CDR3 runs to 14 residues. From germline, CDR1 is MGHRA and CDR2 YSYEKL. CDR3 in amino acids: CASSRQGEGETQYF. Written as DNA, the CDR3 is TGCGCCAGCAGCCGACAGGGGGAGGGAGAGACCCAGTACTTC.

The CDR3 nucleotides are TGTGCCAGCAGCCCATCCTCGACTGTAAACTACGAGCAGTACTTC. Translating gives CASSPSSTVNYEQYF. The chain carries TRBV7-2 and TRBJ2-7; D unclear. V was cut by 5 bases and J by 3 bases, with 17 bases left in between. The V gene's germline CDR1 is SGHTA and CDR2 FQGNSA. This CDR3 is built from 15 residues.

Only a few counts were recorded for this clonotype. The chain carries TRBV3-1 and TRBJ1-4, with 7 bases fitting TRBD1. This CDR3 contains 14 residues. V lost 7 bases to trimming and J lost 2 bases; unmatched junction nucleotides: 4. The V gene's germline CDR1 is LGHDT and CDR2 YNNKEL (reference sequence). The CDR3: CASTRDSTNEKLFF. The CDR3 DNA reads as TGTGCCAGCACCCGGGACAGCACTAATGAAAAACTGTTTTTT.

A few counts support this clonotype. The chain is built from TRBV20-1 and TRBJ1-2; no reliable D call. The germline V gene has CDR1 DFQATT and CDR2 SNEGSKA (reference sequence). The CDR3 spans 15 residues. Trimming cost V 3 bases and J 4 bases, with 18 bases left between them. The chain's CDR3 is CSASNAGSGTYGYTF. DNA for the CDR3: TGCAGTGCTAGCAACGCTGGCTCCGGTACCTATGGCTACACCTTC.

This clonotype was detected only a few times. The CDR3 nucleotides are TGCAGTGCTAGAGATCTGGGGGCAGGGGGGACCCAGTACTTC. The encoded protein is CSARDLGAGGTQYF. The chain uses TRBV20-1 and TRBJ2-5; 7 bases are shared with TRBD1. Germline CDR1 reads DFQATT; CDR2 reads SNEGSKA (reference sequence). The CDR3 loop spans 14 amino acids. Trimming at V came to 0 bases and at J to 7 bases, leaving 8 bases not matched to a gene.

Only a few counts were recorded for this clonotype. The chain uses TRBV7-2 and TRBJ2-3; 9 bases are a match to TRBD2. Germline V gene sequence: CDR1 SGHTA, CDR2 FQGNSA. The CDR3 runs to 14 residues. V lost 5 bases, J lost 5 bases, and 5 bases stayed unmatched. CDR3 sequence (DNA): TGTGCCAGCAGCCCGGGACTAGCACGAGATACGCAGTATTTT. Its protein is CASSPGLARDTQYF.

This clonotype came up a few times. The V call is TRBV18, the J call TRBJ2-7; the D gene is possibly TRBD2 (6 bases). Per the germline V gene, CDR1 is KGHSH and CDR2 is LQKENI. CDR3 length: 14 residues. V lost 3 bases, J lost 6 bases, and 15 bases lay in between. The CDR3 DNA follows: TGTGCCAGCTCACCCACCGGGACTGGGGGCGAGCAGTACTTC. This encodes CASSPTGTGGEQYF. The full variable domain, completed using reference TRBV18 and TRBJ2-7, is NAGVMQNPRHLVRRRGQEARLRCSPMKGHSHVYWYRQLPEEGLKFMVYLQKENIIDESGMPKERFSAEFPKEGPSILRIQQVVRGDSAAYFCASSPTGTGGEQYFGPGTRLTVT.

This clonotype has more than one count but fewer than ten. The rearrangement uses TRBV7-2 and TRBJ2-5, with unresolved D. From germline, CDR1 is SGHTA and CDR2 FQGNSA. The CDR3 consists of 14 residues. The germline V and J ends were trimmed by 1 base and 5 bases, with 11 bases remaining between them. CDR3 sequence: CASSLGPFRETQYF. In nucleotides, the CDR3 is TGTGCCAGCAGCTTAGGACCCTTTAGGGAGACCCAGTACTTC.

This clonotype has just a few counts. The CDR3, as DNA: TGTGCCAGCAGCCAAACCCAGCAGGGGAGGAGTGGCTACACCTTC. Residues: CASSQTQQGRSGYTF. This sequence joins TRBV3-1 and TRBJ1-2, with a weak D call TRBD1 (6 bases). Germline loops: CDR1 LGHDT, CDR2 YNNKEL (reference sequence). The CDR3 runs to 15 residues. Trimming cost V 2 bases and J 7 bases, with 17 bases left between them.

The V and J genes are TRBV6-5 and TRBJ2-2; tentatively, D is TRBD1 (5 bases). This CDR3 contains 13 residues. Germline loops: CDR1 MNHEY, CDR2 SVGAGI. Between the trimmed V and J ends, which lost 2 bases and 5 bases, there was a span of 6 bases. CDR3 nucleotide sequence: TGTGCCAGCAGTTACCCAGGGACCGGGGAGCTGTTTTTT. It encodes CASSYPGTGELFF.

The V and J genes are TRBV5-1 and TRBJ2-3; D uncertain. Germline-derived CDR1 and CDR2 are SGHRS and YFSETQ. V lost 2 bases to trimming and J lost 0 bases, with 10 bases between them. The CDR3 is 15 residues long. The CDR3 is CASSFEPASTDTQYF. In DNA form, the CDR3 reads TGCGCCAGCAGCTTTGAGCCGGCTAGCACAGATACGCAGTATTTT.

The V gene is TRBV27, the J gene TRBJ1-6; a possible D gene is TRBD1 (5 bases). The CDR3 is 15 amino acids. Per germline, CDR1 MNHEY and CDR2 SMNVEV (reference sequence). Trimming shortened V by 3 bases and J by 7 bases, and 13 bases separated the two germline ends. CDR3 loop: CASSFVRGGNSPLHF. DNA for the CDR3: TGTGCCAGCAGTTTCGTTCGGGGGGGGAATTCACCCCTCCACTTT.

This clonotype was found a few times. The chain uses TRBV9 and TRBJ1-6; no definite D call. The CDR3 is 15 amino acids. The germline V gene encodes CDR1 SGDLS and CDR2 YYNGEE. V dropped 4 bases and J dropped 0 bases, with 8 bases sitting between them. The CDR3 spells CASSSSSSYNSPLHF. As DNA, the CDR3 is TGTGCCAGCAGCTCCAGCAGCTCCTATAATTCACCCCTCCACTTT.

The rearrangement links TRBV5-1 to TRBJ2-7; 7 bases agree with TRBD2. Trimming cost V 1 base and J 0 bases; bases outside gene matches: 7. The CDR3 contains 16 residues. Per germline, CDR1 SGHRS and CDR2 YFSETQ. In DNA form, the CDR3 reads TGCGCCAGCAGCTTGTCCGGGACTACTTACTCCTACGAGCAGTACTTC. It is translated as CASSLSGTTYSYEQYF. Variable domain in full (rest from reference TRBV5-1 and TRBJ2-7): KAGVTQTPRYLIKTRGQQVTLSCSPISGHRSVSWYQQTPGQGLQFLFEYFSETQRNKGNFPGRFSGRQFSNSRSEMNVSTLELGDSALYLCASSLSGTTYSYEQYFGPGTRLTVT.

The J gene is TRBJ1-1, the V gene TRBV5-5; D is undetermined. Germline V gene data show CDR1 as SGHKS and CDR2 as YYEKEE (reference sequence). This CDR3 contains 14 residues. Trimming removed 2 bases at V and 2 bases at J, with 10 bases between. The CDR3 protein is CASSFFSSNTEAFF. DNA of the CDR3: TGTGCCAGCAGCTTTTTCTCCAGCAACACTGAAGCTTTCTTT.

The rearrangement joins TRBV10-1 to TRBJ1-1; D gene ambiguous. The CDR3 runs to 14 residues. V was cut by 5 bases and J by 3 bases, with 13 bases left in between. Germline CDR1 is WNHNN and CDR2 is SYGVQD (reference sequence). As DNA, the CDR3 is TGCGCCAGCAGTTCTCGGAGGGAAGACACTGAAGCTTTCTTT. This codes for CASSSRREDTEAFF.

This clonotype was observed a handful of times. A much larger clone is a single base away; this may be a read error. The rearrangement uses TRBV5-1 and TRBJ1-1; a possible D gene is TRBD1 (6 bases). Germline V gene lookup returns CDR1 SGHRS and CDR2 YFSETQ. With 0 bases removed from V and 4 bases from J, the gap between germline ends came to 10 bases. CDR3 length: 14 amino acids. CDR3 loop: CASSLDRASTEAFF. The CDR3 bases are TGCGCCAGCAGCTTGGACAGGGCGAGCACTGAAGCTTTCTTT. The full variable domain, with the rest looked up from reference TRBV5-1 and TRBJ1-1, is KAGVTQTPRYLIKTRGQQVTLSCSPISGHRSVSWYQQTPGQGLQFLFEYFSETQRNKGNFPGRFSGRQFSNSRSEMNVSTLELGDSALYLCASSLDRASTEAFFGQGTRLTVV.

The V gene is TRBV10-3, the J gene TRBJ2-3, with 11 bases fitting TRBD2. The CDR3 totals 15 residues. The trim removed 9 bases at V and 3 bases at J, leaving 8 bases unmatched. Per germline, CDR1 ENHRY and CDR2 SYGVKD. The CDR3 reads CAIKASGRITDTQYF. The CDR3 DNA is TGTGCCATAAAGGCTAGCGGGAGGATTACAGATACGCAGTATTTT.

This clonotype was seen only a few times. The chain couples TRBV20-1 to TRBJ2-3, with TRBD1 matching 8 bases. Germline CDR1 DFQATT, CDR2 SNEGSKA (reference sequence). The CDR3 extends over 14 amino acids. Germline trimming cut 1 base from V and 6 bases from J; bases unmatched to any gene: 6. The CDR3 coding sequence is TGCAGTGCTAGAGCGGGACAGGTTGGGGATACGCAGTATTTT. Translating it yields CSARAGQVGDTQYF.

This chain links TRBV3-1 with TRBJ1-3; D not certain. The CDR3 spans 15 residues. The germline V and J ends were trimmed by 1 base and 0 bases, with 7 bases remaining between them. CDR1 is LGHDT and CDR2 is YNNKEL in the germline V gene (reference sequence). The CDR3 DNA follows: TGTGCCAGCAGCCAAGTGCTCAGCTCTGGAAACACCATATATTTT. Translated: CASSQVLSSGNTIYF.

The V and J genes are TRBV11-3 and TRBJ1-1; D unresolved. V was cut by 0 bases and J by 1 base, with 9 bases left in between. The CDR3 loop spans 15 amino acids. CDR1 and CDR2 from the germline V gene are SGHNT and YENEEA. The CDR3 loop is CASSLDSGQNTEAFF. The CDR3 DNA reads TGTGCCAGCAGCTTAGATTCGGGCCAGAACACTGAAGCTTTCTTT. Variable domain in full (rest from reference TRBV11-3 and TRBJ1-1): EAGVVQSPRYKIIEKKQPVAFWCNPISGHNTLYWYLQNLGQGPELLIRYENEEAVDDSQLPKDRFSAERLKGVDSTLKIQPAELGDSAVYLCASSLDSGQNTEAFFGQGTRLTVV.

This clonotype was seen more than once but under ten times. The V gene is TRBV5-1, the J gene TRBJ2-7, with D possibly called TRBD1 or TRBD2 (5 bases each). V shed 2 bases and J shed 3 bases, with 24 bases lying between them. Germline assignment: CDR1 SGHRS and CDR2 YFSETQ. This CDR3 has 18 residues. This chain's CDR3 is CASSLPTPDSGGYYEQYF. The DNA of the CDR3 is TGCGCCAGCAGCTTACCCACCCCCGACAGTGGGGGTTACTACGAGCAGTACTTC. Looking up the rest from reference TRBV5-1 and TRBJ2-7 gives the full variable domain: KAGVTQTPRYLIKTRGQQVTLSCSPISGHRSVSWYQQTPGQGLQFLFEYFSETQRNKGNFPGRFSGRQFSNSRSEMNVSTLELGDSALYLCASSLPTPDSGGYYEQYFGPGTRLTVT.

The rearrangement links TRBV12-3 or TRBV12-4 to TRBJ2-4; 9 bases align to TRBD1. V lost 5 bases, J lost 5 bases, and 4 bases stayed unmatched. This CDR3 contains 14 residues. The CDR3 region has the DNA TGTGCCAGCAGTACAGGGGGCTCGGAAAACATTCAGTACTTC. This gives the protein CASSTGGSENIQYF.

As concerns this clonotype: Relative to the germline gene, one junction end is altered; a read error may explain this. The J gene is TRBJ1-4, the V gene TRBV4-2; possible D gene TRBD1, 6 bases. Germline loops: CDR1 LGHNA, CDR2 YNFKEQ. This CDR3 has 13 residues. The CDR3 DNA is TGTGCCAGCAGCCAAGGGAACCCGACAGGACTTTATTTT. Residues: CASSQGNPTGLYF.

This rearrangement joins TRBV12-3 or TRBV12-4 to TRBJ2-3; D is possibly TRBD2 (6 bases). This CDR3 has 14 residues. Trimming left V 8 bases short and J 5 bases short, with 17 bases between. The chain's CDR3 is CASLGLDLRDTQYF. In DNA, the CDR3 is TGTGCCAGCTTGGGACTCGACCTTAGAGATACGCAGTATTTT.

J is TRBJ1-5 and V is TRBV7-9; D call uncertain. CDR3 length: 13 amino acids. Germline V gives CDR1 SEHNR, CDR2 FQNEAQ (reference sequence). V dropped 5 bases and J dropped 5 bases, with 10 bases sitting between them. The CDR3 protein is CASSPQGYQPQHF. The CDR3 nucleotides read TGTGCCAGCAGCCCACAAGGGTATCAGCCCCAGCATTTT.